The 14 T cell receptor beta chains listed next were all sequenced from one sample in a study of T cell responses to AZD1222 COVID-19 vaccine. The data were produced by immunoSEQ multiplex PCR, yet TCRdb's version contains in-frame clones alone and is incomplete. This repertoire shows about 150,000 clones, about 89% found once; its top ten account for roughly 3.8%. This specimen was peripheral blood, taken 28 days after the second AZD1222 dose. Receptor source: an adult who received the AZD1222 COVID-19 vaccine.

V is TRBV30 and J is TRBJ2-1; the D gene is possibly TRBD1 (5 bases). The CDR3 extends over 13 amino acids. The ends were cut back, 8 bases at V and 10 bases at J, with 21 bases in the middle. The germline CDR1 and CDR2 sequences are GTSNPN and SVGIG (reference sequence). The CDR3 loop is CALRSPKPGEQFF. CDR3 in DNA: TGTGCCCTTAGGTCGCCTAAGCCAGGGGAGCAGTTCTTC.

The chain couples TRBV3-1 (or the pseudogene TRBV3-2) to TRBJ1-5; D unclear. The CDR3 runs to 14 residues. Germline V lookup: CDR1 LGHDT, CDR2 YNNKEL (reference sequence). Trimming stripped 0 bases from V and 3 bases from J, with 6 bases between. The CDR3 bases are TGTGCCAGCAGCCAAGATCTCAACAATCAGCCCCAGCATTTT. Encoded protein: CASSQDLNNQPQHF.

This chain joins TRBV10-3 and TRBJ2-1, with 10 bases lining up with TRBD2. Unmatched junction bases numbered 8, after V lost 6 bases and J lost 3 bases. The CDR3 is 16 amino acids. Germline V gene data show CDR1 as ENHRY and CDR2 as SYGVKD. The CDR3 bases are TGTGCCATCAGCCCGCGTAGCGGGGGGAACTACAATGAGCAGTTCTTC. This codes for CAISPRSGGNYNEQFF.

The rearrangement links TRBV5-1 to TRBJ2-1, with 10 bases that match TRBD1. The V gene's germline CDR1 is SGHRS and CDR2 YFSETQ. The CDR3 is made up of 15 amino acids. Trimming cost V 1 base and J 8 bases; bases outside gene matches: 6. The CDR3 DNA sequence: TGCGCCAGCAGCTTGATGAGGGACAGGGGACATGAGCAGTTCTTC. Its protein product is CASSLMRDRGHEQFF.

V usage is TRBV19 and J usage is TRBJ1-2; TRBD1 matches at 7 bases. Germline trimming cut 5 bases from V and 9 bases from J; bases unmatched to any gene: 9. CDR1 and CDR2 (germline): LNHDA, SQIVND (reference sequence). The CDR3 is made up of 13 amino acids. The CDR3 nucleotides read TGTGCCAGTAGTTCCGACAGGGAGTTTAGCTACACCTTC. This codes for CASSSDREFSYTF.

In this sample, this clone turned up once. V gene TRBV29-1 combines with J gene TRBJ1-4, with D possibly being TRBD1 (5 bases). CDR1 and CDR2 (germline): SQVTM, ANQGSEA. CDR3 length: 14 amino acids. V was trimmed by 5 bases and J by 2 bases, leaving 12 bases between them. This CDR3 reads CSVLEGRTNEKLFF. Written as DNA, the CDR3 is TGCAGCGTTCTAGAGGGACGGACTAATGAAAAACTGTTTTTT.

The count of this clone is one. The CDR3 protein is CASRSSREGRGYSNQPQHF. CDR3 DNA sequence: TGTGCAAGTCGCTCCAGCCGCGAAGGGAGGGGTTATAGCAATCAGCCCCAGCATTTT. This chain connects TRBV12-2 to TRBJ1-5. TRBV12-2 is classified as a pseudogene. CDR3 length: 19 amino acids.

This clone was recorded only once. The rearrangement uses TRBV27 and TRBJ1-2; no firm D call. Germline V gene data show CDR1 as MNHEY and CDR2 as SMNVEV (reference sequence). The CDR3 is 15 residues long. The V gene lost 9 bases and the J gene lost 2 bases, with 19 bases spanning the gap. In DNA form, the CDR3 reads TGTGCCAGATCCGCTCGGGCAGACGAAAACTATGGCTACACCTTC. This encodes CARSARADENYGYTF.

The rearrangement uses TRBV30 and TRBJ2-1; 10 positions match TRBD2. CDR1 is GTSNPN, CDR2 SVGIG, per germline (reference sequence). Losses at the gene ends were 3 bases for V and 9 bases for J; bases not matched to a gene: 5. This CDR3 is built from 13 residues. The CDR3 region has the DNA TGTGCCTGGAGCCCAGGGACTAGCGCTGAGCAGTTCTTC. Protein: CAWSPGTSAEQFF.

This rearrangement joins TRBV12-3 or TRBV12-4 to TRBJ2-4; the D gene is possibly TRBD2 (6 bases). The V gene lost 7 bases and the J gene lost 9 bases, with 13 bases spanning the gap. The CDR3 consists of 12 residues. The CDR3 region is CASTLGGFIQYF. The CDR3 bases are TGTGCCAGCACCTTAGGAGGGTTCATTCAGTACTTC.

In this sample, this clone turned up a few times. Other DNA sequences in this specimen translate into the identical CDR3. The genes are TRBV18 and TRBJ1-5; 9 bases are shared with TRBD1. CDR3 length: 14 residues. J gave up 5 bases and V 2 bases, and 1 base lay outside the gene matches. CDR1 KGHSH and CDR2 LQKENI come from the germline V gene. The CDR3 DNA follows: TGTGCCAGCTCACCAAGACAGGGGGATCAGCCCCAGCATTTT. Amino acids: CASSPRQGDQPQHF.

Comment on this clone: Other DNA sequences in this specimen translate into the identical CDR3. The CDR3 reads CASSSSYEQYF. CDR3 coding DNA: TGTGCCAGCAGTTCCAGCTACGAGCAGTACTTC. The chain employs TRBV12-3 or TRBV12-4 and TRBJ2-7, with D hard to call. This CDR3 contains 11 residues. V was shortened by 4 bases and J by 3 bases, with 4 bases between the two germline ends.

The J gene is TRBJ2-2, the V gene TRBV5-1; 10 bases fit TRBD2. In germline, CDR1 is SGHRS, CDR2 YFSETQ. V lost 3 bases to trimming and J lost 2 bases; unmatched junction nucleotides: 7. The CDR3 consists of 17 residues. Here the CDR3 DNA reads TGCGCCAGCAGCTCCCGACTAGCGGGCGATAACACCGGGGAGCTGTTTTTT. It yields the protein CASSSRLAGDNTGELFF.

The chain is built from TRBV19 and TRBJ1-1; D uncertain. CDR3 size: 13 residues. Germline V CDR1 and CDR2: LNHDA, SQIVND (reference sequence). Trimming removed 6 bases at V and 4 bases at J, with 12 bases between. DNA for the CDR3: TGTGCCAGTAGCCGTCCGTTCGGCACTGAAGCTTTCTTT. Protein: CASSRPFGTEAFF.